This entry lists 18 T cell receptor beta chains sequenced from one sample in a study of T-cell reconstitution after alpha-beta-depleted transplantation in children. Unique molecular identifiers were built into the TCRbeta library. TCRdb reprocessed the PCR reads via MiXCR and lists one record per CDR3 protein. Of about 98,000 distinct CDR3 sequences listed, around 7.8% are singletons. This specimen consisted of PBMCs, obtained before TCRalphabeta/CD19-depleted stem cell transplant. These receptors originate from a boy between 2 and 10 years old with acute lymphoblastic leukemia, due to receive a stem cell transplant.

This clonotype was found once. The chain uses TRBV2 and TRBJ1-2, with 7 bases identical to TRBD1. Trimming cost V 4 bases and J 0 bases; bases outside gene matches: 5. Germline V gene data show CDR1 as SNHLY and CDR2 as FYNNEI. This CDR3 is 15 amino acids long. CDR3 nucleotide sequence: TGTGCCAGCAGTGCAGGGGGTTGGACTAACTATGGCTACACCTTC. Its translation is CASSAGGWTNYGYTF.

Written as DNA, the CDR3 is TGTGCCAGCAGTGGTTCGGGGGGGCAGGCAGATACGCAGTATTTT. Amino acid sequence: CASSGSGGQADTQYF. The chain employs TRBV6-1 and TRBJ2-3; 8 positions match TRBD2. V dropped 4 bases and J dropped 4; count of bases not matched to a gene: 7. The length of the CDR3 is 15 residues. Germline CDR1 reads MNHNS; CDR2 reads SASEGT.

This clonotype showed up many times. This chain joins TRBV9 and TRBJ2-7; 12 nucleotides agree with TRBD2. The CDR3 contains 14 residues. V was clipped by 0 bases and J by 6 bases; unmatched bases: 1. Germline lookup yields CDR1 SGDLS and CDR2 YYNGEE. The CDR3 nucleotides read TGTGCCAGCAGCGTAGGGACTAGCGGGGCCGAGCAGTACTTC. As protein: CASSVGTSGAEQYF.

The V and J genes are TRBV29-1 and TRBJ2-1, with D uncertain. This CDR3 has 14 amino acids. The germline CDR1 and CDR2 sequences are SQVTM and ANQGSEA. The germline V and J ends were trimmed by 3 bases and 2 bases, with 11 bases remaining between them. This CDR3 is CSVDGQLTYNEQFF. In nucleotides, the CDR3 is TGCAGCGTTGATGGGCAGCTGACCTACAATGAGCAGTTCTTC.

This rearrangement joins TRBV11-3 to TRBJ2-3, with 8 positions matching TRBD2. Germline CDR1 is SGHNT and CDR2 is YENEEA. V lost 3 bases, J lost 5 bases, and 7 bases stayed unmatched. The CDR3 consists of 15 residues. The chain's CDR3 is CASSFGGGQGDTQYF. The CDR3 DNA reads TGTGCCAGCAGCTTCGGCGGGGGGCAGGGAGATACGCAGTATTTT.

The chain is built from TRBV11-2 and TRBJ2-1; unclear D gene. Germline CDR1 and CDR2: SGHAT and FQNNGV. V gave up 6 bases and J gave up 8 bases, with 11 bases separating them. The CDR3 has 12 residues. In DNA, the CDR3 is TGTGCCAGCAGTTCCGGGTGGGATGAGCAGTTCTTC. Protein sequence: CASSSGWDEQFF.

In the case of this clonotype: A much more abundant neighbour one base away suggests this may be a read error. The chain has TRBV5-4 and TRBJ1-2; TRBD1 matches at 11 bases. The germline V gene has CDR1 SGHNT and CDR2 YYREEE (reference sequence). The CDR3 spans 15 residues. DNA of the CDR3: TGTGCCTGCAGCTTGGGGACAGGGGGTGGCTATGGCTACACCTTC. Translation gives CACSLGTGGGYGYTF.

This clonotype has ten or more counts. The rearrangement links TRBV5-1 to TRBJ2-2, with 10 bases lining up with TRBD2. V trimming: 0 bases; J trimming: 5 bases; junction bases outside the gene matches: 13. Germline CDR1 SGHRS, CDR2 YFSETQ. The CDR3 totals 19 residues. For the CDR3, the DNA is TGCGCCAGCAGCTTGGTCCTAGCGGGGGCCCTACATAGAACCGGGGAGCTGTTTTTT. Translation: CASSLVLAGALHRTGELFF.

The V call is TRBV4-1, the J call TRBJ2-7, with TRBD1 identical over 7 bases. This CDR3 is 15 amino acids long. V trimming: 4 bases; J trimming: 3 bases; junction bases outside the gene matches: 9. Per germline, CDR1 MGHRA and CDR2 YSYEKL. The CDR3 sequence is CASSRSPGQYYEQYF. In nucleotides, the CDR3 is TGCGCCAGCAGCCGATCTCCGGGACAGTACTACGAGCAGTACTTC.

The J gene is TRBJ2-3, the V gene TRBV9; D not resolved. V dropped 0 bases and J dropped 8 bases, with 13 bases sitting between them. The CDR3 contains 14 residues. The germline V gene has CDR1 SGDLS and CDR2 YYNGEE. The CDR3 DNA sequence: TGTGCCAGCAGCGTAGTCGAAATCGATGGTACGCAGTATTTT. It encodes CASSVVEIDGTQYF.

The rearrangement uses TRBV12-3 or TRBV12-4 and TRBJ2-3; no clear D. V was cut by 6 bases and J by 1 base, with 8 bases left in between. This CDR3 comprises 13 residues. CDR3 region: CASSARGTDTQYF. As DNA, the CDR3 is TGTGCCAGCAGCGCAAGGGGCACAGATACGCAGTATTTT.

This clonotype was counted at least ten times. The chain couples TRBV10-3 to TRBJ2-7, with 10 bases lining up with TRBD2. Germline values: CDR1 ENHRY, CDR2 SYGVKD. V trimming: 10 bases; J trimming: 2 bases; junction bases outside the gene matches: 5. The CDR3 has 13 residues. As DNA, the CDR3 is TGTGCCACCGGGACTAGCGTGACCTACGAGCAGTACTTC. This codes for CATGTSVTYEQYF.

A note on this clonotype: A single base separates this from a much larger clone, so it may be a read error. This sequence joins TRBV4-2 and TRBJ1-6; no clear D. CDR3 size: 14 residues. In germline, CDR1 is LGHNA, CDR2 YNFKEQ. The CDR3: CASSQDFGISPPHF. The CDR3 nucleotides read TGTGCCAGCAGCCAAGATTTTGGCATTTCACCCCCCCACTTT.

The V call is TRBV20-1, the J call TRBJ2-7; 15 bases map to TRBD2. The CDR3 sequence is 16 residues long. CDR1 DFQATT and CDR2 SNEGSKA come from the germline V gene (reference sequence). V dropped 6 bases and J dropped 2; count of bases not matched to a gene: 8. CDR3 sequence (DNA): TGCAGTGCGCAAGGACTAGCGGGGGGGACGGCCTACGAGCAGTACTTC. Its protein is CSAQGLAGGTAYEQYF.

This clonotype has ten or more counts. This chain joins TRBV7-3 and TRBJ1-6; D is perhaps TRBD1 (5 bases). The CDR3 is 13 residues long. Germline CDR1 is SGHTA and CDR2 is FQGTGA. V lost 8 bases to trimming and J lost 6 bases, with 11 bases between them. The CDR3 spells CASGAGLNSPLHF. CDR3 coding DNA: TGTGCCAGCGGGGCAGGGCTTAATTCACCCCTCCACTTT.

The table lists this clonotype with many counts. The V and J genes are TRBV6-4 and TRBJ2-3, with 8 bases that match TRBD2. CDR3 length: 15 amino acids. Germline loops: CDR1 MRHNA, CDR2 SNTAGT. Losses at the gene ends were 4 bases for V and 6 bases for J; bases not matched to a gene: 9. CDR3 sequence reads: CASSGSGGAADTQYF. DNA of the CDR3: TGTGCCAGCAGTGGCTCCGGGGGGGCAGCGGATACGCAGTATTTT.

The V and J genes are TRBV7-2 and TRBJ2-7, with D possibly being TRBD1 (6 bases). The germline V gene encodes CDR1 SGHTA and CDR2 FQGNSA. The CDR3 spans 13 residues. The V end lost 4 bases, the J end lost 1 base, and 8 bases lay between the germline ends. The CDR3 DNA sequence: TGTGCCAGCAGCTCTCAGGGGTCCTACGAGCAGTACTTC. Translation gives CASSSQGSYEQYF.

V usage is TRBV19 and J usage is TRBJ1-2; TRBD1 matches 9 bases. Per the germline V gene, CDR1 is LNHDA and CDR2 is SQIVND (reference sequence). Losses at the gene ends were 0 bases for V and 2 bases for J; bases not matched to a gene: 7. The CDR3 runs 17 residues. The chain's CDR3 is CASSIEFGTGRNYGYTF. CDR3 DNA: TGTGCCAGTAGTATAGAATTTGGGACAGGGAGGAACTATGGCTACACCTTC.